Listed here are 27 T cell receptor beta chains from one sample, sequenced in a study of cytomegalovirus exposure and HLA in healthy donors. Primers included in the PCR were 60 Vbeta and 13 Jbeta primers. The data were produced by immunoSEQ multiplex PCR, yet TCRdb's version contains in-frame clones alone and is incomplete. The table shows around 150,000 clones, with over 65% occurring only once. Sequenced input: PBMCs. These receptors came from a woman aged 40 to 49 in good health and CMV-seropositive.

This chain connects TRBV9 to TRBJ2-5, with TRBD2 matching over 9 bases. The germline V gene encodes CDR1 SGDLS and CDR2 YYNGEE. The junction had 6 bases not matched to a gene; V was cut back by 4 bases and J by 5 bases. The CDR3 sequence is 14 residues long. DNA for the CDR3: TGTGCCAGCAGCCCTCGTCTAGCGGGGGAGACCCAGTACTTC. It yields the protein CASSPRLAGETQYF.

The chain carries TRBV6-5 and TRBJ2-7, with TRBD2 identical over 7 bases. The CDR3 totals 14 residues. V shed 6 bases, J shed 1 base, and the junction held 6 bases outside the gene matches. CDR1 and CDR2 (germline): MNHEY, SVGAGI. The CDR3 DNA reads as TGTGCCAGCAGCGCTCTAGCGGAGTCCTACGAGCAGTACTTC. Its protein product is CASSALAESYEQYF.

The genes are TRBV19 and TRBJ1-1; perhaps TRBD1 as D (6 bases). The ends were cut back, 4 bases at V and 1 base at J, with 7 bases in the middle. The CDR3 contains 13 residues. Per the germline V gene, CDR1 is LNHDA and CDR2 is SQIVND (reference sequence). CDR3 amino acids: CASSRQENTEAFF. The CDR3 region has the DNA TGTGCCAGTAGTAGACAGGAGAACACTGAAGCTTTCTTT.

This clone turned up a few times. The chain carries TRBV6-5 and TRBJ1-4; 8 bases fit TRBD1. Germline CDR1 is MNHEY and CDR2 is SVGAGI. This CDR3 comprises 15 residues. V lost 5 bases and J lost 3; bases outside the gene matches: 5. The CDR3 region has the DNA TGTGCCAGCAGTCGAGACAGGGGAGCTAATGAAAAACTGTTTTTT. Translating it yields CASSRDRGANEKLFF.

In nucleotides, the CDR3 is TGTGCCAGCAGTTCGGGACATACTTACAATCAGCCCCAGCATTTT. Translating it yields CASSSGHTYNQPQHF. The V gene is TRBV6-1, the J gene TRBJ1-5; tentatively, D is TRBD1 (6 bases). The V and J ends lost 5 bases and 3 bases respectively, with 14 bases between them. This CDR3 region has 15 residues. CDR1 is MNHNS, CDR2 SASEGT, per germline.

The gene calls are TRBV15 and TRBJ2-6; weak D call: TRBD1 (6 bases). Germline lookup yields CDR1 LNHNV and CDR2 YYDKDF (reference sequence). The CDR3 spans 18 residues. V lost 0 bases and J lost 1, with 13 bases in between. In DNA, the CDR3 is TGTGCCACCAGCAGAGAGGGGGTACAGGGATCTGGGGCCAACGTCCTGACTTTC. Residues: CATSREGVQGSGANVLTF. Looking up the rest from reference TRBV15 and TRBJ2-6 gives the full variable domain: DAMVIQNPRYQVTQFGKPVTLSCSQTLNHNVMYWYQQKSSQAPKLLFHYYDKDFNNEADTPDNFQSRRPNTSFCFLDIRSPGLGDTAMYLCATSREGVQGSGANVLTFGAGSRLTVL.

J is TRBJ2-7 and V is TRBV19, with 10 bases identical to TRBD2. The CDR3 loop spans 16 amino acids. Germline CDR1 and CDR2: LNHDA and SQIVND (reference sequence). The V and J ends lost 2 bases and 3 bases, in that order; junction bases with no gene match: 7. CDR3 DNA: TGTGCCAGTAGTATAAGAGCGGGAGGGGACGTCTACGAGCAGTACTTC. Translated: CASSIRAGGDVYEQYF.

Only one count was recorded for this clone. The V call is TRBV9, the J call TRBJ2-1, with a weak D call TRBD1 (6 bases). The CDR3 is 14 residues long. CDR1 and CDR2 from the germline V gene are SGDLS and YYNGEE. V was pared by 3 bases and J by 9 bases, with 16 bases between. The CDR3 loop is CASSAQGNLGEQFF. CDR3 nucleotide sequence: TGTGCCAGCAGCGCGCAGGGGAATTTGGGTGAGCAGTTCTTC.

The gene calls are TRBV6-1 and TRBJ1-3; D not resolved. Germline V CDR1 and CDR2: MNHNS, SASEGT. V gave up 3 bases and J gave up 4 bases, with 13 bases separating them. CDR3 length: 15 amino acids. CDR3: CASSDEALSGNTIYF. CDR3 nucleotides: TGTGCCAGCAGTGATGAGGCCCTATCCGGAAACACCATATATTTT.

The V gene is TRBV13, the J gene TRBJ2-1, with 7 bases fitting TRBD2. The CDR3 sequence is 17 residues long. The J segment lost 5 bases and the V segment lost 5 bases, leaving 15 bases of the junction unmatched. Germline loops: CDR1 PRHDT, CDR2 FYEKMQ (reference sequence). CDR3 protein: CASSRGDLASGNNEQFF. The DNA of the CDR3 is TGTGCCAGCAGCAGAGGGGACTTGGCTAGCGGTAACAATGAGCAGTTCTTC.

This chain uses TRBV21-1 with TRBJ1-1; the DNA was not used to check the table's D call, TRBD1. TRBV21-1 constitutes a pseudogene. This CDR3 contains 17 residues. In DNA, the CDR3 is TGTGCCAGCAGCGACAGGGGGCATGATAGGGTGAACACTGAAGCTTTCTTT. This translates into CASSDRGHDRVNTEAFF.

This clone was seen only a few times. This chain uses TRBV19 with TRBJ1-5; D is unresolved. The CDR3 consists of 13 residues. Trimming took off 4 bases at V and 6 bases at J, with 10 bases between the two ends. The V gene's germline CDR1 is LNHDA and CDR2 SQIVND (reference sequence). The CDR3 loop is CASSTGPGQPQHF. CDR3 bases: TGTGCCAGTAGTACTGGCCCGGGTCAGCCCCAGCATTTT.

The chain employs TRBV7-9 and TRBJ2-7; TRBD1 is a possible D gene (5 bases). The germline V and J ends were trimmed by 5 bases and 6 bases, with 20 bases remaining between them. Germline V gene sequence: CDR1 SEHNR, CDR2 FQNEAQ (reference sequence). The CDR3 is 15 amino acids. For the CDR3, the DNA is TGTGCCAGCAGCCATCCCCAGGGCCGTCCTTTCGAGCAGTACTTC. This encodes CASSHPQGRPFEQYF.

V is TRBV29-1 and J is TRBJ2-7, with 7 nucleotides matching TRBD1. Germline V gene lookup returns CDR1 SQVTM and CDR2 ANQGSEA. Trimming removed 5 bases from V and 0 bases from J; junction bases left unmatched: 7. The CDR3 sequence is 14 residues long. The CDR3 sequence is CSVYQDRSSYEQYF. The CDR3 nucleotides read TGCAGCGTTTATCAGGACAGGAGCTCCTACGAGCAGTACTTC.

J is TRBJ2-3 and V is TRBV10-2; 10 bases agree with TRBD2. V was clipped by 6 bases and J by 5 bases; unmatched bases: 8. This CDR3 has 15 amino acids. Looked up from germline, CDR1 is WSHSY and CDR2 is SAAADI. The CDR3 sequence is CASRGSGGGLDTQYF. CDR3 nucleotide sequence: TGCGCCAGCAGGGGGAGCGGGGGGGGCTTAGATACGCAGTATTTT.

The chain has TRBV4-2 and TRBJ1-1; D is perhaps TRBD1 (6 bases). Germline V gives CDR1 LGHNA, CDR2 YNFKEQ. Trimming shortened V by 5 bases and J by 3 bases, and 16 bases separated the two germline ends. The CDR3 runs to 15 residues. The chain's CDR3 is CASSLLEGGDTEAFF. CDR3 DNA sequence: TGTGCCAGCAGCTTGCTAGAGGGGGGGGACACTGAAGCTTTCTTT.

This clone was counted only a few times. V is TRBV7-2 and J is TRBJ2-1; 10 positions match TRBD2. V lost 6 bases, J lost 4 bases, and 6 bases stayed unmatched. The germline gives CDR1 SGHTA, CDR2 FQGNSA. The CDR3 contains 15 residues. The CDR3 DNA follows: TGTGCCAGCAGATATCTAGCGGGGGATTACAATGAGCAGTTCTTC. Amino acids: CASRYLAGDYNEQFF.

The table lists this clone with a count of one. The V call is TRBV19, the J call TRBJ1-5; the D gene is possibly TRBD1 (5 bases). The CDR3 has 12 amino acids. The V end lost 6 bases, the J end lost 15 bases, and 18 bases lay between the germline ends. Per germline, CDR1 LNHDA and CDR2 SQIVND (reference sequence). The CDR3 here is CASRMPGGNLHF. The CDR3 DNA sequence: TGTGCCAGTAGGATGCCCGGGGGGAACCTGCATTTT.

This clone has just a few counts. The rearrangement uses TRBV27 and TRBJ2-1, with D hard to call. CDR3 length: 14 residues. V lost 3 bases to trimming and J lost 9 bases, with 15 bases between them. Looked up from germline, CDR1 is MNHEY and CDR2 is SMNVEV (reference sequence). The CDR3 loop reads CASSFDTVSGEQFF. DNA of the CDR3: TGTGCCAGCAGTTTTGACACAGTTTCCGGTGAGCAGTTCTTC.

This clone was seen a single time. CDR3 amino acids: CASTFGGTGNTIYF. The CDR3 DNA is TGTGCCAGTACCTTTGGGGGGACTGGAAACACCATATATTTT. V gene TRBV19 combines with J gene TRBJ1-3, with a possible D match to TRBD1 (5 bases). The CDR3 spans 14 residues. CDR1 is LNHDA, CDR2 SQIVND, per germline (reference sequence). Trimming stripped 7 bases from V and 2 bases from J, with 12 bases between. The full variable domain, with the rest looked up from reference TRBV19 and TRBJ1-3, is DGGITQSPKYLFRKEGQNVTLSCEQNLNHDAMYWYRQDPGQGLRLIYYSQIVNDFQKGDIAEGYSVSREKKESFPLTVTSAQKNPTAFYLCASTFGGTGNTIYFGEGSWLTVV.

The rearrangement uses TRBV6-6 and TRBJ2-1; 8 bases match TRBD1. The CDR3 extends over 15 amino acids. With 10 bases clipped from V and 3 bases from J, the junction kept 11 bases outside the gene matches. Germline CDR1 MNHNY, CDR2 SVGAGI (reference sequence). The CDR3 DNA reads as TGTGCCATCTACCCCGGGACAGGAAACTACAATGAGCAGTTCTTC. This translates into CAIYPGTGNYNEQFF.

The chain links TRBV9 to TRBJ2-2; TRBD2 aligns across 10 bases. The CDR3 runs 19 residues. The germline CDR1 and CDR2 sequences are SGDLS and YYNGEE. V gave up 0 bases and J gave up 1 base; unmatched junction bases: 9. CDR3 nucleotides: TGTGCCAGCAGCGTAGGGGTTAGCGGGGGGATTGGGAACACCGGGGAGCTGTTTTTT. Residues: CASSVGVSGGIGNTGELFF.

This clone was detected only a few times. The chain employs TRBV6-6 and TRBJ1-5; D is ambiguous. The CDR3 spans 13 residues. V was clipped by 0 bases and J by 4 bases, with 4 bases between them. Germline loops: CDR1 MNHNY, CDR2 SVGAGI (reference sequence). CDR3 bases: TGTGCCAGCAGTTACTCGCAGAATCAGCCCCAGCATTTT. Amino acid sequence: CASSYSQNQPQHF.

This chain connects TRBV4-3 to TRBJ2-7; TRBD2 aligns across 10 bases. Trimming cost V 4 bases and J 3 bases; bases outside gene matches: 15. The CDR3 runs 18 residues. Germline CDR1 is LGHNA and CDR2 is YSLEER. The CDR3 DNA reads TGCGCCAGCAGCCCTCAACGACTAGCGGGCCCCAGTGGCTACGAGCAGTACTTC. It is translated as CASSPQRLAGPSGYEQYF.

This chain links TRBV9 with TRBJ1-6; perhaps TRBD1 as D (5 bases). V lost 3 bases and J 7 bases, leaving 11 bases between the germline ends. This CDR3 is 14 amino acids long. The germline V gene has CDR1 SGDLS and CDR2 YYNGEE. DNA of the CDR3: TGTGCCAGCAGCGACAGCCAGGGAAATTCACCCCTCCACTTT. It translates to CASSDSQGNSPLHF.

This chain's CDR3 is CASSDGQDSGNTIYF. The CDR3 DNA reads TGTGCCAGCAGTGATGGGCAAGACTCTGGAAACACCATATATTTT. The chain joins TRBV25-1 to TRBJ1-3; D is uncertain. Per germline, CDR1 MGHDK and CDR2 SYGVNS. Deletions cut 3 bases from V and 0 bases from J, with 9 bases between. There are 15 residues in the CDR3.

The genes are TRBV28 and TRBJ2-7; 7 bases are a match to TRBD2. The V and J ends lost 10 bases and 4 bases, in that order; junction bases with no gene match: 10. The CDR3 loop spans 13 amino acids. CDR1 and CDR2 (germline): MDHEN, SYDVKM. In DNA form, the CDR3 reads TGTGCCAACTCAGACGGCGGGGGATACGAGCAGTACTTC. Its translation: CANSDGGGYEQYF.